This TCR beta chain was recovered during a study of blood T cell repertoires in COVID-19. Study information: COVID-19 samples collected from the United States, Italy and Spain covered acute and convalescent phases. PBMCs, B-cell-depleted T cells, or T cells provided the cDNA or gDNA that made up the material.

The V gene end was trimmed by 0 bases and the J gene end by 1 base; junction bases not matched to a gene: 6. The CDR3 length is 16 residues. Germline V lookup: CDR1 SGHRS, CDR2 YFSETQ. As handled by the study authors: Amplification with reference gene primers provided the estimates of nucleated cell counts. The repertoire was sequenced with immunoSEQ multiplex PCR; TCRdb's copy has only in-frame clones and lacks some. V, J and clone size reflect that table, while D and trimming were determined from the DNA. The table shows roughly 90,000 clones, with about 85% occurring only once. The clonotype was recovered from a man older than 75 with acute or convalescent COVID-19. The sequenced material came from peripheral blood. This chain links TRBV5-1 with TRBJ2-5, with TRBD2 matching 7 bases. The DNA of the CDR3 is TGCGCCAGCAGCTTGGCCGGATCTAGCGGCCAAGAGACCCAGTACTTC. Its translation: CASSLAGSSGQETQYF.